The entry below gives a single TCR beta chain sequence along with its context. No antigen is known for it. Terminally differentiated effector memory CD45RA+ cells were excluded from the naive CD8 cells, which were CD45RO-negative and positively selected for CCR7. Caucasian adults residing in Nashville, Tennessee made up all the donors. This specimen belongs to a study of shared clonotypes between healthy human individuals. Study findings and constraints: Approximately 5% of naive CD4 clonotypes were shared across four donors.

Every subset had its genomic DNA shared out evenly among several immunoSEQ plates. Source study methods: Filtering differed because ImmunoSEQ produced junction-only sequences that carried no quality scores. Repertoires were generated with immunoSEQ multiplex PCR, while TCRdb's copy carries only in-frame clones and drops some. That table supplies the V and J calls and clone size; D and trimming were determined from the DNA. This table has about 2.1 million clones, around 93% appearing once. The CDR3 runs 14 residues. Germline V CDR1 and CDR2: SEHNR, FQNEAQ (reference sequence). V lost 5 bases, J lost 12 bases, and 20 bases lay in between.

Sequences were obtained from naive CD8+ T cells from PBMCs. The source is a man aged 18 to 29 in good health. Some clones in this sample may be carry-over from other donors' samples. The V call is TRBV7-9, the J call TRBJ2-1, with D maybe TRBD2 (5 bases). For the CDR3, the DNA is TGTGCCAGCAGCCGACTCCCGGGGTTAGGATTGCAGTTCTTC. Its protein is CASSRLPGLGLQFF.